This TCR beta chain was profiled in a study of blood T cell repertoires in COVID-19. Study in general: T cells, B-cell-depleted T cells, or PBMCs provided the cDNA or gDNA that served as material.

A word on this clone: The junction differs from germline at one of its ends, possibly a read error.

Study processing details: Estimated nucleated cell counts came from reference gene primer amplification. The assay was immunoSEQ multiplex PCR, and TCRdb's table has in-frame clones only and misses some. V, J and clone size are those of that table, while D and trimming were read from the DNA. The sample consists of approximately 170,000 clones, 88% of them appearing once. There are 19 residues in the CDR3. Per germline, CDR1 SSHAT and CDR2 FNYEAQ (reference sequence). The study drew participants aged about 18 to 89 years from about two dozen US areas. All recovered Cohort 3 donors got two negative PCRs, got clearance, or saw symptom resolution.

This chain links TRBV7-7 with TRBJ1-3, with 8 bases identical to TRBD1. The specimen was PBMCs or T cells enriched from blood (not recorded which). This TCR derives from a woman between 18 and 30 years old who had recovered from COVID-19. CDR3 nucleotides: TGTGCTAGCAGCTCGATTAGGGGCAGGACAGGGACCGATGGAAACACCATATATTTT. It specifies CASSSIRGRTGTDGNTIYF.